Following are 21 T cell receptor beta chains from one sample sequenced in a study of OX40 agonist ivuxolimab in advanced cancers. Method: immunoSEQ multiplex PCR; TCRdb's copy keeps in-frame clones and lacks some. The sample has fewer than 100,000 clones; approximately 86% are singletons. The sequencing used CD4+ or CD8+ T cells sorted from blood, collected in a trial of the OX40 agonist ivuxolimab. The source is an adult with an advanced solid tumor such as melanoma, head and neck, liver or kidney cancer.

Note on this clone: At one end the junction does not follow the germline gene, possibly because of a read error. Other nucleotide sequences from this sample produce the same CDR3. The rearrangement uses TRBV20-1 and TRBJ1-2; D call uncertain. The CDR3 covers 11 residues. Germline loops: CDR1 DFQATT, CDR2 SNEGSKA (reference sequence). The CDR3 loop is CSAKLDYGYTF. In DNA form, the CDR3 reads TGCAGTGCTAAATTGGACTATGGTTACACCTTC.

The rearrangement links TRBV6-5 to TRBJ1-4; 9 nucleotides line up with TRBD1. This CDR3 contains 15 residues. Trimming took 0 bases from V and 4 from J; bases not matched to a gene: 0. Per the germline V gene, CDR1 is MNHEY and CDR2 is SVGAGI. The chain's CDR3 is CASSYSGQGNEKLFF. The CDR3 nucleotides are TGTGCCAGCAGTTACTCGGGACAGGGTAATGAAAAACTGTTTTTT.

The chain employs TRBV7-9 and TRBJ1-6; 10 bases are shared with TRBD1. The CDR3 is 15 amino acids. The V gene's germline CDR1 is SEHNR and CDR2 FQNEAQ (reference sequence). The V and J ends lost 5 bases and 6 bases, in that order; junction bases with no gene match: 4. In nucleotides, the CDR3 is TGTGCCAGCAGCCCCGGGACAGGGGTTAATTCACCCCTCCACTTT. The encoded protein is CASSPGTGVNSPLHF.

The J gene is TRBJ1-1, the V gene TRBV6-5; D uncertain. Per the germline V gene, CDR1 is MNHEY and CDR2 is SVGAGI. V was cut by 6 bases and J by 0 bases, with 8 bases left in between. CDR3 length: 13 amino acids. This CDR3 reads CASRSNMNTEAFF. The CDR3 bases are TGTGCCAGCAGATCGAATATGAACACTGAAGCTTTCTTT.

The chain carries TRBV2 and TRBJ2-3, with TRBD1 identical over 7 bases. The germline V gene encodes CDR1 SNHLY and CDR2 FYNNEI. This CDR3 contains 14 residues. Losses at the gene ends were 6 bases for V and 3 bases for J; bases not matched to a gene: 6. The CDR3 DNA reads as TGTGCCAGCAGCCGACAGGGTGGTACAGATACGCAGTATTTT. As protein: CASSRQGGTDTQYF.

The chain uses TRBV19 and TRBJ1-2; a possible D gene is TRBD1 (6 bases). Germline CDR1 and CDR2: LNHDA and SQIVND (reference sequence). The V end lost 5 bases, the J end lost 5 bases, and 30 bases lay between the germline ends. CDR3 length: 19 residues. In DNA, the CDR3 is TGTGCCAGTAGTTTCGGACAGTTCGACTTGGCGGATTCCGGATATGGCTACACCTTC. Protein product: CASSFGQFDLADSGYGYTF.

The CDR3 sequence: CASSLESYDEQFF. CDR3 DNA sequence: TGTGCCAGCAGCTTAGAAAGCTATGATGAGCAGTTCTTC. This chain joins TRBV11-2 and TRBJ2-1, with unresolved D. The length of the CDR3 is 13 residues. Between the trimmed V and J ends, which lost 0 bases and 8 bases, there was a span of 8 bases. CDR1 SGHAT and CDR2 FQNNGV come from the germline V gene.

The CDR3 reads CASSYGRPNSPLHF. The CDR3, as DNA: TGTGCCAGCAGTTACGGCCGTCCGAATTCACCCCTCCACTTT. The genes are TRBV6-5 and TRBJ1-6; unclear D gene. Germline assignment: CDR1 MNHEY and CDR2 SVGAGI. Trimming took 2 bases from V and 7 from J, leaving 9 bases between them. The CDR3 runs 14 residues.

The chain carries TRBV9 and TRBJ2-7; unclear D gene. Trimming removed 4 bases from V and 3 bases from J, with 11 bases in between. The V gene's germline CDR1 is SGDLS and CDR2 YYNGEE. The CDR3 contains 13 residues. CDR3 nucleotides: TGTGCCAGCAGCCCCGGCCAGGTCTACGAGCAGTACTTC. Its translation is CASSPGQVYEQYF. Complete variable domain (other parts from reference TRBV9 and TRBJ2-7): DSGVTQTPKHLITATGQRVTLRCSPRSGDLSVYWYQQSLDQGLQFLIQYYNGEERAKGNILERFSAQQFPDLHSELNLSSLELGDSALYFCASSPGQVYEQYFGPGTRLTVT.

This clone showed up just once. The chain recombines TRBV10-3 with TRBJ2-3; D possibly corresponds to TRBD2 (6 bases). Germline CDR1 is ENHRY and CDR2 is SYGVKD. The ends were cut back, 0 bases at V and 3 bases at J, with 13 bases in the middle. The CDR3 length is 16 residues. CDR3 amino acids: CAISESGLAATDTQYF. The CDR3, as DNA: TGTGCCATCAGTGAGTCAGGGTTAGCGGCGACAGATACGCAGTATTTT.

Of note for this clone: Other DNA sequences of this sample code for an identical CDR3. V usage is TRBV5-1 and J usage is TRBJ2-1; D is uncertain. Germline V CDR1 and CDR2: SGHRS, YFSETQ. V lost 2 bases and J 4 bases, leaving 16 bases between the germline ends. The CDR3 contains 16 residues. CDR3 protein: CASSFEPGQFYNEQFF. As DNA, the CDR3 is TGCGCCAGCAGCTTCGAACCCGGGCAGTTTTACAATGAGCAGTTCTTC. Based on the CDR3 plus reference TRBV5-1 and TRBJ2-1, the full variable domain is KAGVTQTPRYLIKTRGQQVTLSCSPISGHRSVSWYQQTPGQGLQFLFEYFSETQRNKGNFPGRFSGRQFSNSRSEMNVSTLELGDSALYLCASSFEPGQFYNEQFFGPGTRLTVL.

This chain links TRBV5-1 with TRBJ2-5, with TRBD2 as a possible D gene (6 bases). This CDR3 has 13 amino acids. V lost 4 bases to trimming and J lost 9 bases, with 16 bases between them. CDR1 SGHRS and CDR2 YFSETQ come from the germline V gene. In nucleotides, the CDR3 is TGCGCCAGCAGCACGGCCCCGGAGGGACCCCAGTACTTC. Translated: CASSTAPEGPQYF.

The genes are TRBV9 and TRBJ1-1; 10 nucleotides align to TRBD1. V trimming: 4 bases; J trimming: 2 bases; junction bases outside the gene matches: 5. CDR1 is SGDLS and CDR2 is YYNGEE in the germline V gene. The CDR3 has 15 amino acids. CDR3 in amino acids: CASSTGTGVNTEAFF. CDR3 in DNA: TGTGCCAGCAGCACTGGGACAGGGGTTAACACTGAAGCTTTCTTT.

V usage is TRBV7-2 and J usage is TRBJ1-2; 11 bases fit TRBD1. The CDR3 extends over 15 amino acids. The V gene end was trimmed by 5 bases and the J gene end by 4 bases; junction bases not matched to a gene: 6. Germline loops: CDR1 SGHTA, CDR2 FQGNSA. CDR3 bases: TGTGCCAGCAGCAGCTGGGACAGGGGGATCTATGGCTACACCTTC. Translation: CASSSWDRGIYGYTF.

The V and J genes are TRBV7-3 and TRBJ2-2, with a weak D call TRBD1 (6 bases). Germline V lookup: CDR1 SGHTA, CDR2 FQGTGA. CDR3 length equals 16 residues. The V gene lost 0 bases and the J gene lost 5 bases, with 13 bases spanning the gap. In DNA, the CDR3 is TGTGCCAGCAGCTTAACAGGAACAGGGCTTACCGGGGAGCTGTTTTTT. It encodes CASSLTGTGLTGELFF.

The chain employs TRBV7-3 and TRBJ2-2, with 7 bases that match TRBD1. Germline CDR1 SGHTA, CDR2 FQGTGA. V was clipped by 5 bases and J by 3 bases; unmatched bases: 6. The CDR3 consists of 15 residues. The CDR3 protein is CASSPGDSHTGELFF. Here the CDR3 DNA reads TGTGCCAGCAGCCCAGGGGACAGCCACACCGGGGAGCTGTTTTTT.

The chain couples TRBV30 to TRBJ1-1; 8 bases map to TRBD1. With V trimmed by 4 bases and J by 4 bases, 8 bases remained unmatched. From germline, CDR1 is GTSNPN and CDR2 SVGIG (reference sequence). CDR3 size: 14 residues. The CDR3 DNA reads as TGTGCCTGGAACACCCCGGGACAGGTCACTGAAGCTTTCTTT. This codes for CAWNTPGQVTEAFF. Complete variable domain (other parts from reference TRBV30 and TRBJ1-1): SQTIHQWPATLVQPVGSPLSLECTVEGTSNPNLYWYRQAAGRGLQLLFYSVGIGQISSEVPQNLSASRPQDRQFILSSKKLLLSDSGFYLCAWNTPGQVTEAFFGQGTRLTVV.

The V and J genes are TRBV6-1 and TRBJ2-1, with D possibly being TRBD2 (6 bases). Germline loops: CDR1 MNHNS, CDR2 SASEGT. V lost 6 bases to trimming and J lost 4 bases, with 10 bases between them. The CDR3 extends over 13 amino acids. The CDR3 here is CASREGRYNEQFF. The CDR3 DNA sequence: TGTGCCAGCAGGGAGGGACGGTACAATGAGCAGTTCTTC.

This clone was counted only a few times. The rearrangement uses TRBV28 and TRBJ1-2; D is undetermined. CDR1 MDHEN and CDR2 SYDVKM come from the germline V gene. Trimming took 7 bases from V and 4 from J, leaving 16 bases between them. The CDR3 loop spans 14 amino acids. CDR3 coding DNA: TGTGCCAGCACCCCCGTGAGGGCGGGCTATGGCTACACCTTC. Protein: CASTPVRAGYGYTF.

The chain links TRBV21-1 to TRBJ2-1. TRBV21-1 corresponds to a pseudogene. The CDR3 totals 15 residues. The CDR3 nucleotides are TGTGCCAGCATCGGGGGCTTCCTCCTGGGCAATGAGCAGTTCTTC. The encoded protein is CASIGGFLLGNEQFF.

V usage is TRBV5-1 and J usage is TRBJ2-1; TRBD2 agrees at 14 bases. There are 17 residues in the CDR3. Germline CDR1 reads SGHRS; CDR2 reads YFSETQ. V lost 3 bases, J lost 3 bases, and 5 bases stayed unmatched. DNA of the CDR3: TGCGCCAGCAGCTCCGGACTAGCGGGGGGCCTCTACAATGAGCAGTTCTTC. Residues: CASSSGLAGGLYNEQFF.